This T cell receptor beta chain originates from a study of T-cell memory formation after mild COVID-19. The CDR3 runs to 13 residues. Per the germline V gene, CDR1 is SGHNT and CDR2 is YYREEE (reference sequence). V lost 2 bases and J lost 2, with 7 bases in between. Whole-study findings and limits: Some clones that responded were present in memory (sampled pre-infection), which suggests cross-reactive memory joined.

TCRdb processed the 5' RACE reads anew with MiXCR; each CDR3 protein has one entry. Of fewer than 250,000 distinct CDR3 sequences in the sample, roughly 30% were seen once. This clonotype turned up a few times. Its antigen is undetermined. The genes are TRBV5-4 and TRBJ1-2; no reliable D call. The receptor comes from an adult woman who had mild COVID-19 (a few samples of this study predate the infection). Cell type and time point are not known. The sample was PBMCs or a T cell subset sorted from them (not recorded which). CDR3 in DNA: TGTGCCAGCAGCTTTGGCAAGAACTATGGCTACACCTTC. It specifies CASSFGKNYGYTF.